A single sample gave rise to the 7 T cell receptor beta chains below, sequenced in a study of blood T cell repertoires in COVID-19. Using immunoSEQ multiplex PCR, the repertoire was profiled, and TCRdb retains in-frame clones only, with some absent. The table includes about 110,000 clones, 75% to 90% detected once. Sequencing used peripheral blood. Receptors were obtained from a human donor in a cohort sampled during active COVID-19.

J is TRBJ1-3 and V is TRBV2, with D maybe TRBD1 (6 bases). Germline CDR1 reads SNHLY; CDR2 reads FYNNEI. The CDR3 spans 16 residues. Trimming shortened V by 4 bases and J by 4 bases, and 17 bases separated the two germline ends. CDR3 nucleotides: TGTGCCAGCAGTGGCGGGGGCTCCCTGAGCGGAAACACCATATATTTT. Translating it yields CASSGGGSLSGNTIYF.

The chain links TRBV6-5 to TRBJ1-1, with D possibly TRBD1 on 5 matching bases. CDR1 and CDR2 (germline): MNHEY, SVGAGI. Trimming removed 7 bases at V and 1 base at J, with 16 bases between. This CDR3 is 15 amino acids long. This chain's CDR3 is CASIPGRRGNTEAFF. Written as DNA, the CDR3 is TGTGCCAGCATCCCCGGTCGGAGGGGGAACACTGAAGCTTTCTTT.

The chain is built from TRBV27 and TRBJ1-2, with TRBD1 matching over 7 bases. V lost 1 base and J lost 7; bases outside the gene matches: 6. The CDR3 has 14 amino acids. Germline-derived CDR1 and CDR2 are MNHEY and SMNVEV (reference sequence). CDR3 coding DNA: TGTGCCAGCAGTTTATGGGCAGGGGGAGGTGGCTACACCTTC. Its translation: CASSLWAGGGGYTF.

V gene TRBV5-6 combines with J gene TRBJ1-5; 7 positions match TRBD1. Trimming took 3 bases from V and 0 from J; bases not matched to a gene: 15. CDR3 size: 19 residues. Germline V gene lookup returns CDR1 SGHDT and CDR2 YYEEEE. CDR3 DNA: TGTGCCAGCAGCTCAAACACTTGGACAGGATCCTATAGCAATCAGCCCCAGCATTTT. It specifies CASSSNTWTGSYSNQPQHF.

The chain couples TRBV7-2 to TRBJ2-7; TRBD2 matches 13 bases. The germline gives CDR1 SGHTA, CDR2 FQGNSA. Losses at the gene ends were 5 bases for V and 5 bases for J; bases not matched to a gene: 6. The CDR3 runs to 15 residues. The CDR3 sequence: CASSAQLAGGHEQYF. CDR3 sequence (DNA): TGTGCCAGCAGCGCCCAACTAGCGGGAGGGCACGAGCAGTACTTC.

The chain is built from TRBV7-2 and TRBJ1-1; D gene unclear. This CDR3 spans 14 amino acids. The V end was cut by 8 bases, the J end by 4 bases, with 17 bases between. CDR1 is SGHTA and CDR2 is FQGNSA in the germline V gene. The CDR3 protein is CASGGLRVGTEAFF. The CDR3 region has the DNA TGTGCCAGCGGAGGGTTGAGGGTAGGCACTGAAGCTTTCTTT.

The genes are TRBV6-2 or TRBV6-3 and TRBJ1-1; D gene unclear. The germline V gene encodes CDR1 MNHEY and CDR2 SVGEGT. The CDR3 is 13 amino acids. V was cut by 6 bases and J by 3 bases, with 11 bases left in between. The CDR3 DNA follows: TGTGCCAGCAGCTCACAGATGTACACTGAAGCTTTCTTT. Translating it yields CASSSQMYTEAFF.